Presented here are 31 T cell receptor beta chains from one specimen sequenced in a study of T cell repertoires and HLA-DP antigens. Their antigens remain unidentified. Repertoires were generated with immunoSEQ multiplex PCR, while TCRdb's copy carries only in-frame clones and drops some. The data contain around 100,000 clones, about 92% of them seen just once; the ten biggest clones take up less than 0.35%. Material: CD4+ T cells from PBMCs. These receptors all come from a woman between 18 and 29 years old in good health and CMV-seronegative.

The CDR3 DNA reads TGTGCCAGCAGCCCTTCTGGGGCCAACGTCCTGACTTTC. Encoded protein: CASSPSGANVLTF. The chain is built from TRBV25-1 and TRBJ2-6; D gene unclear. Germline values: CDR1 MGHDK, CDR2 SYGVNS. Trimming took off 6 bases at V and 1 base at J, with 4 bases between the two ends. This CDR3 has 13 amino acids.

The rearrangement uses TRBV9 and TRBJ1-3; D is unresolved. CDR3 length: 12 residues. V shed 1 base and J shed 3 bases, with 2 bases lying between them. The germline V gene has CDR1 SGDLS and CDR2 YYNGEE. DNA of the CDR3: TGTGCCAGCAGCGTACTTGGAAACACCATATATTTT. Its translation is CASSVLGNTIYF.

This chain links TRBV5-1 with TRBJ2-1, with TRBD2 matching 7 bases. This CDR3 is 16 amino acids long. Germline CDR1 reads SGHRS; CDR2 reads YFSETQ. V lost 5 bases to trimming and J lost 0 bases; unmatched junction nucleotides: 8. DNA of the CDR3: TGCGCCAGCAGTTCCCTAGCGGTTAGCTCCTACAATGAGCAGTTCTTC. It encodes CASSSLAVSSYNEQFF.

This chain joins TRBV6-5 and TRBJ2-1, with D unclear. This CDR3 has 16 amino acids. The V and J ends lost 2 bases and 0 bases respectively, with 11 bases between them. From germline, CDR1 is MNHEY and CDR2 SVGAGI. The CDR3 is CASSYDPAGSYNEQFF. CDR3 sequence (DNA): TGTGCCAGCAGTTACGACCCGGCAGGCTCCTACAATGAGCAGTTCTTC.

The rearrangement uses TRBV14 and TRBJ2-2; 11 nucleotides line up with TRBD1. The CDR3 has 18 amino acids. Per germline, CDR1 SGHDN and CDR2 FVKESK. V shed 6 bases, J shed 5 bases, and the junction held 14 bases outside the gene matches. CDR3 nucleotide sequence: TGTGCCAGCAGTCGCCCTGGACAGGGGGCCAGGGGTACCGGGGAGCTGTTTTTT. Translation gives CASSRPGQGARGTGELFF.

CDR3 DNA sequence: TGTGCCAGCAGCTTGGACAGACTCGCACCCCTCCACTTT. This translates into CASSLDRLAPLHF. This sequence joins TRBV5-6 and TRBJ1-6; D gene unclear. Looked up from germline, CDR1 is SGHDT and CDR2 is YYEEEE. The V end was cut by 0 bases, the J end by 11 bases, with 9 bases between. The length of the CDR3 is 13 residues.

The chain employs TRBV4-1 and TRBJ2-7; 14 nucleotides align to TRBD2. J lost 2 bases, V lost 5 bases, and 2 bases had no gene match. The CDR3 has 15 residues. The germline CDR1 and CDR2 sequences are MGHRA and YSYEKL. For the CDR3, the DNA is TGCGCCAGCAGCTTGGGACTAGCGGGAGCCTACGAGCAGTACTTC. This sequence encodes CASSLGLAGAYEQYF.

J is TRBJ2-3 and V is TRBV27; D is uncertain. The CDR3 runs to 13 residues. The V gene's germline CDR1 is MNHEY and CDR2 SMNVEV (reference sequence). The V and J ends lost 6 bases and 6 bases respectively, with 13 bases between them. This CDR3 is CASSLDLGDTQYF. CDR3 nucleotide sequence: TGTGCCAGCAGCTTAGACCTAGGGGATACGCAGTATTTT.

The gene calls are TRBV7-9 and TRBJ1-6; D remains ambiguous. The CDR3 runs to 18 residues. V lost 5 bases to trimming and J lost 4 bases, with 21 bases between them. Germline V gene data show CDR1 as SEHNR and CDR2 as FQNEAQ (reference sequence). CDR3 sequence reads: CASSPGKNRELYNSPLHF. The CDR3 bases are TGTGCCAGCAGCCCCGGGAAAAACAGAGAATTATATAATTCACCCCTCCACTTT.

CDR3 amino acids: CASSQDRGQDQAFF. CDR3 sequence (DNA): TGTGCCAGCAGCCAAGATCGAGGACAGGATCAAGCTTTCTTT. V gene TRBV4-2 combines with J gene TRBJ1-1, with TRBD1 matching 7 bases. This CDR3 is 14 amino acids long. Germline-derived CDR1 and CDR2 are LGHNA and YNFKEQ. The junction had 7 bases not matched to a gene; V was cut back by 0 bases and J by 9 bases.

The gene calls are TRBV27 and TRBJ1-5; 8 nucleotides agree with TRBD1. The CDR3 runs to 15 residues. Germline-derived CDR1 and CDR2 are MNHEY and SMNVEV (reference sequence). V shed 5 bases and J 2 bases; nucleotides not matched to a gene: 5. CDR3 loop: CASSPGTGGNQPQHF. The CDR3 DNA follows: TGTGCCAGCAGTCCCGGGACAGGAGGCAATCAGCCCCAGCATTTT.

The CDR3, as DNA: TGTGCCAGCTCCCTCACAGGGACTACTGAAGCTTTCTTT. This encodes CASSLTGTTEAFF. The chain recombines TRBV18 with TRBJ1-1; D may be TRBD1 (6 bases). The V end was cut by 6 bases, the J end by 5 bases, with 13 bases between. The germline V gene encodes CDR1 KGHSH and CDR2 LQKENI. CDR3 length: 13 amino acids.

CDR3 region: CASSRDRSRQYF. DNA of the CDR3: TGTGCCAGTAGCCGGGACAGGAGTCGACAGTACTTC. This rearrangement joins TRBV19 to TRBJ2-4; 8 bases fit TRBD1. Germline CDR1 is LNHDA and CDR2 is SQIVND (reference sequence). The ends lost 6 bases at V and 13 bases at J; junction bases unmatched: 8. The CDR3 spans 12 residues.

CDR3 sequence (DNA): TGTGCCAGCAGCTCCGAGGGGGCGCGAACTGAAGCTTTCTTT. Its translation: CASSSEGARTEAFF. The chain couples TRBV5-4 to TRBJ1-1, with 7 bases matching TRBD1. The V and J ends lost 3 bases and 5 bases, in that order; junction bases with no gene match: 7. The CDR3 is 14 residues long. Germline V lookup: CDR1 SGHNT, CDR2 YYREEE (reference sequence).

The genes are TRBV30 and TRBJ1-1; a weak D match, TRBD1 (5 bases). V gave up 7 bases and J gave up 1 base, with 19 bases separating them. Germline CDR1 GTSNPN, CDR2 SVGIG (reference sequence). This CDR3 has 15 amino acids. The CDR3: CAFTLGHLRNTEAFF. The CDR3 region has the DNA TGTGCCTTCACCCTAGGACATCTTCGGAACACTGAAGCTTTCTTT. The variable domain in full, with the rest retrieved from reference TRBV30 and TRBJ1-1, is SQTIHQWPATLVQPVGSPLSLECTVEGTSNPNLYWYRQAAGRGLQLLFYSVGIGQISSEVPQNLSASRPQDRQFILSSKKLLLSDSGFYLCAFTLGHLRNTEAFFGQGTRLTVV.

The CDR3 region is CASSRSGTVSSYEQYF. The CDR3 bases are TGTGCCAGCAGCCGATCCGGGACAGTGAGCTCCTACGAGCAGTACTTC. V usage is TRBV28 and J usage is TRBJ2-7; 7 bases align to TRBD1. Germline CDR1 reads MDHEN; CDR2 reads SYDVKM. The CDR3 consists of 16 residues. V lost 6 bases and J lost 0; bases outside the gene matches: 11.

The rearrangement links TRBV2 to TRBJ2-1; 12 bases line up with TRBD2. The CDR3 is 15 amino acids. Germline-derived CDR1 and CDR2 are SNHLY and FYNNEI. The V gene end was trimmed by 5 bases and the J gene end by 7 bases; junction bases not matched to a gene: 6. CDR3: CASSRLAGEGNEQFF. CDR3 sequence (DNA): TGTGCCAGCAGTCGACTAGCGGGAGAGGGGAATGAGCAGTTCTTC.

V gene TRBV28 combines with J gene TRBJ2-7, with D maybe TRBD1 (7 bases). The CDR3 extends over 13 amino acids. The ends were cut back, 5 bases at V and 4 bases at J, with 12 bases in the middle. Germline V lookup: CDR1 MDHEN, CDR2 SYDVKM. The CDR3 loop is CASSQQGTYEQYF. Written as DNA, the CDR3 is TGTGCCAGCAGTCAACAGGGGACTTACGAGCAGTACTTC.

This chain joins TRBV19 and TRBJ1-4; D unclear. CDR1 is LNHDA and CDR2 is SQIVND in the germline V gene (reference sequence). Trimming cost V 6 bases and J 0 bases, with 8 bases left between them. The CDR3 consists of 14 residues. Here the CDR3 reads CASSPFATNEKLFF. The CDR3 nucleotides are TGTGCCAGTAGCCCATTCGCAACTAATGAAAAACTGTTTTTT.

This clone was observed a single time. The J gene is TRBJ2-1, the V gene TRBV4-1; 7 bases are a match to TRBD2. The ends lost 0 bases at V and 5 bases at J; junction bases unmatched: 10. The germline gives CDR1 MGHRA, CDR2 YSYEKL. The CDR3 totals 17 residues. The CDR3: CASSQDRTRETHNEQFF. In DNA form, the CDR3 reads TGCGCCAGCAGCCAAGACCGGACGCGGGAGACCCACAATGAGCAGTTCTTC.

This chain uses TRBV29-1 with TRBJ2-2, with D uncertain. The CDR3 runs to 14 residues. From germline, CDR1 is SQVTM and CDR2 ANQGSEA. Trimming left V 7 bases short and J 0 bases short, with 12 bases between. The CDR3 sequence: CSAAARSNTGELFF. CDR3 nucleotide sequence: TGCAGCGCTGCCGCCAGATCGAACACCGGGGAGCTGTTTTTT.

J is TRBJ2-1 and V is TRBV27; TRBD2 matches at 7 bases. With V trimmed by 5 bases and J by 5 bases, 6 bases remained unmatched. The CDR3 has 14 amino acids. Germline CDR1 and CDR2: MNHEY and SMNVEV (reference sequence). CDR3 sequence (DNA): TGTGCCAGCAGTAAAAGCGGGACTAACAATGAGCAGTTCTTC. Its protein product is CASSKSGTNNEQFF.

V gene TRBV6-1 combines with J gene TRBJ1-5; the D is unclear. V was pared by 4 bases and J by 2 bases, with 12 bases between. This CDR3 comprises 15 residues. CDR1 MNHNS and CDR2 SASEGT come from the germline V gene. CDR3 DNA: TGTGCCAGCAGTGCTCAAGGTGGGCGCAATCAGCCCCAGCATTTT. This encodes CASSAQGGRNQPQHF.

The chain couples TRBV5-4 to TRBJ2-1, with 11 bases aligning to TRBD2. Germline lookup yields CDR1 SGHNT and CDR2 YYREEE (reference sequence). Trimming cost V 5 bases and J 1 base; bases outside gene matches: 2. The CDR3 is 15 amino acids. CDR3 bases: TGTGCCAGCAGTCGGACTAGCGGGTCCTACAATGAGCAGTTCTTC. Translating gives CASSRTSGSYNEQFF.

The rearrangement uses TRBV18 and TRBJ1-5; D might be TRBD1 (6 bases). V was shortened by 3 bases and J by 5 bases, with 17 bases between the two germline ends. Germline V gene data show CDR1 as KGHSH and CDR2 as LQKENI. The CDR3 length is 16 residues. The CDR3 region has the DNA TGTGCCAGCTCACCGACTGGGGGGGCTGGGGATCAGCCCCAGCATTTT. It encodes CASSPTGGAGDQPQHF. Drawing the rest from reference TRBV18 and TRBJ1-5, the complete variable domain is NAGVMQNPRHLVRRRGQEARLRCSPMKGHSHVYWYRQLPEEGLKFMVYLQKENIIDESGMPKERFSAEFPKEGPSILRIQQVVRGDSAAYFCASSPTGGAGDQPQHFGDGTRLSIL.

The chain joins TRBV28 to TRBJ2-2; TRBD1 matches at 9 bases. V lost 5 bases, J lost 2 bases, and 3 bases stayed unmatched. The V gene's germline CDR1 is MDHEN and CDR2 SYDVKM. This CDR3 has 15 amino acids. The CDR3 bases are TGTGCCAGCAGTCACAGGGGGCCCAACACCGGGGAGCTGTTTTTT. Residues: CASSHRGPNTGELFF.

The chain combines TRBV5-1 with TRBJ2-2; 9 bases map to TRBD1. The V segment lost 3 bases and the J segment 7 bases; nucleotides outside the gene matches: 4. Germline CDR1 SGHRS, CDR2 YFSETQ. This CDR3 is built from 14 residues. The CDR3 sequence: CASSSGTGNGELFF. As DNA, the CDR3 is TGCGCCAGCAGCTCCGGGACAGGGAACGGGGAGCTGTTTTTT.

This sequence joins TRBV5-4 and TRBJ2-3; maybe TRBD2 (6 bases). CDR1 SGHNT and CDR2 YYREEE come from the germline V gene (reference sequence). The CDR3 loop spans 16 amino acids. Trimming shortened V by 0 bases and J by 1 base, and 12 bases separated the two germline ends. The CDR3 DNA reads TGTGCCAGCAGCTTGGGCGGCGGGGTTGGCACAGATACGCAGTATTTT. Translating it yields CASSLGGGVGTDTQYF.

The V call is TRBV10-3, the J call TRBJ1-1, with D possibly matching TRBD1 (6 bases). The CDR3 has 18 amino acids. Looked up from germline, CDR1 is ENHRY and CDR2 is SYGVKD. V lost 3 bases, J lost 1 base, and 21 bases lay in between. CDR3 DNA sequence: TGTGCCATCAGTGACTCCGGGACATTCCAAAGATCGAACACTGAAGCTTTCTTT. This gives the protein CAISDSGTFQRSNTEAFF.

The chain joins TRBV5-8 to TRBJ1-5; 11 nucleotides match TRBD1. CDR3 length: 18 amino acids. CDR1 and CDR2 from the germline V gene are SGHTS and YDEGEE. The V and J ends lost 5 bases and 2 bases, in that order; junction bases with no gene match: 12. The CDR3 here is CASRNDRDRGGGNQPQHF. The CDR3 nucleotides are TGTGCCAGCAGAAATGACCGGGACAGGGGGGGTGGCAATCAGCCCCAGCATTTT.

Here the CDR3 DNA reads TGTGCCAGCAGCTCCCAGATGTCAGGGTCTGGAAACACCATATATTTT. Its protein is CASSSQMSGSGNTIYF. The chain recombines TRBV5-6 with TRBJ1-3, with D possibly TRBD1 on 5 matching bases. The CDR3 contains 16 residues. V gave up 3 bases and J gave up 1 base, with 14 bases separating them. Germline-derived CDR1 and CDR2 are SGHDT and YYEEEE.